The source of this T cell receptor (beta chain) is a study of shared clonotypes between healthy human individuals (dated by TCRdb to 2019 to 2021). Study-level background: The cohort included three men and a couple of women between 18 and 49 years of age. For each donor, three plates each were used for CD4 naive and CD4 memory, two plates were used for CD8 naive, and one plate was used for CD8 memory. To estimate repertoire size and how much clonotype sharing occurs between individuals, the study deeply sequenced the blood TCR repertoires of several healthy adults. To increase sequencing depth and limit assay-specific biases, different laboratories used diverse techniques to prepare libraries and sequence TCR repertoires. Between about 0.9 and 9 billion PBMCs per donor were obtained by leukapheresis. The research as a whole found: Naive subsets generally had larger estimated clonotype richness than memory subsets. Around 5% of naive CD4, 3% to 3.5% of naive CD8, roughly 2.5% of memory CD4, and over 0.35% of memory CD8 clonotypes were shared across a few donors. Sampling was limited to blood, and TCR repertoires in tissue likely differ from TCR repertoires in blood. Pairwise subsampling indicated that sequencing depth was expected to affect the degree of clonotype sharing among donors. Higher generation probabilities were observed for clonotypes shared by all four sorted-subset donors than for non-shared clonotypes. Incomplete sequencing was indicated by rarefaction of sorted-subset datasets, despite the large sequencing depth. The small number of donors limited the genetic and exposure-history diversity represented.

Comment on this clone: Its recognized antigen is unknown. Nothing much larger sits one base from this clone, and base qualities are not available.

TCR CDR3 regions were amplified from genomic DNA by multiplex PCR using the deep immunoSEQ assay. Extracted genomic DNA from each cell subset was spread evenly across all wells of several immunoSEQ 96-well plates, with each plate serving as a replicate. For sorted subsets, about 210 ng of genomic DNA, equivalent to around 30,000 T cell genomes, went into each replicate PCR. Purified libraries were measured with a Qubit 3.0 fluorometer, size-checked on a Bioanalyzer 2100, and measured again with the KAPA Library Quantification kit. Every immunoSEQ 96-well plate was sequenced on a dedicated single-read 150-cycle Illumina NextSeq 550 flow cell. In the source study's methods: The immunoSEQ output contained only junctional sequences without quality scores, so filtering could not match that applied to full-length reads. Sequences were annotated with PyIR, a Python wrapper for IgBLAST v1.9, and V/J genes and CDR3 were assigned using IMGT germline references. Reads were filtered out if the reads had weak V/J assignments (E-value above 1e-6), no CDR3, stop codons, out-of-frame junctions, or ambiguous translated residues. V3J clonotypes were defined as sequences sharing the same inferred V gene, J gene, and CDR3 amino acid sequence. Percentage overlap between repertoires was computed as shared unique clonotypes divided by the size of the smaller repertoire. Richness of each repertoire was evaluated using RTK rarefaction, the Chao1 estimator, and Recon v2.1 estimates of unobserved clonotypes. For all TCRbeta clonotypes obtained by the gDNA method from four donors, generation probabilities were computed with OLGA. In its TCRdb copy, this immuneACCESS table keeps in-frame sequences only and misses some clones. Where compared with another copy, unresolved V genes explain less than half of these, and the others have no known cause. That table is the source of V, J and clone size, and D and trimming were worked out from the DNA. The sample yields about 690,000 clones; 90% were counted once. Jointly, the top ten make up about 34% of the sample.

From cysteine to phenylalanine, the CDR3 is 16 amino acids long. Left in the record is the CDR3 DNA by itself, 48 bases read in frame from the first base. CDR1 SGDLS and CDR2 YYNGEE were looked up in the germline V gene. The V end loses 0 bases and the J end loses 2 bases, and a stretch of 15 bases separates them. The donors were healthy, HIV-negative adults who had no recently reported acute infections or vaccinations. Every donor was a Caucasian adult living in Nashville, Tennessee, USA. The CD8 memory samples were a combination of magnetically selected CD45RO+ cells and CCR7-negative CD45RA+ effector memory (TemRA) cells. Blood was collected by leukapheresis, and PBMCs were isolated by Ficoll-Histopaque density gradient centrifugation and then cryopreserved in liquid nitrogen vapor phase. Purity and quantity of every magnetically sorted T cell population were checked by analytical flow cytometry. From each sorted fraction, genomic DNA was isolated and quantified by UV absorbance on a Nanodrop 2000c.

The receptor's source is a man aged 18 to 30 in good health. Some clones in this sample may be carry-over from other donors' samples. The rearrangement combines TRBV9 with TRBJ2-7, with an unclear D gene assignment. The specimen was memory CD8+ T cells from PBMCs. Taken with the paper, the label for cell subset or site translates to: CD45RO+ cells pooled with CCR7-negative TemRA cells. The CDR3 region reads CASSVGARLDPYEQYF. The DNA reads TGTGCCAGCAGCGTAGGAGCCAGGCTAGACCCCTACGAGCAGTACTTC.